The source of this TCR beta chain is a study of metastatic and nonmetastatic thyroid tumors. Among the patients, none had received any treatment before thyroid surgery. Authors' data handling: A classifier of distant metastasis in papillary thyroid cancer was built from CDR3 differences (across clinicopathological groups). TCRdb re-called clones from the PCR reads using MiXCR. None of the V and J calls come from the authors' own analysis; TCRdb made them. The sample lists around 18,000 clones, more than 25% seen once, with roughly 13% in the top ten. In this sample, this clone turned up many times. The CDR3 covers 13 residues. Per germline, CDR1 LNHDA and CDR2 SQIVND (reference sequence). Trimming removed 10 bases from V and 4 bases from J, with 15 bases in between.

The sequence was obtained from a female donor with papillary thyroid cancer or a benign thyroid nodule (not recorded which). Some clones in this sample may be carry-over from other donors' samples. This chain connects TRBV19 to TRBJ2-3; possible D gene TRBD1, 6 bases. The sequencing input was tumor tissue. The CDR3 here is CATSRGLADTQYF. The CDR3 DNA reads TGTGCCACCAGTAGGGGGTTGGCAGATACGCAGTATTTT.